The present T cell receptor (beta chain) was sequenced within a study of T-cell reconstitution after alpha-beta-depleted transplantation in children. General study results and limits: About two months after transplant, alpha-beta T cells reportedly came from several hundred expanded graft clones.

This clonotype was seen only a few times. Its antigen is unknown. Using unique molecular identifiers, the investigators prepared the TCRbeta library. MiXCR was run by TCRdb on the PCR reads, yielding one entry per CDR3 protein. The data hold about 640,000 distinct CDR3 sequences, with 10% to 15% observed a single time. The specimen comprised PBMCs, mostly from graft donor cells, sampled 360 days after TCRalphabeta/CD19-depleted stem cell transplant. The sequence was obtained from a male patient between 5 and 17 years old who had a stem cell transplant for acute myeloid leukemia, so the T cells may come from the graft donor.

CDR3 sequence: CASSQQDLAKNIQYF. CDR3 nucleotides: TGTGCCAGCAGCCAACAGGACTTAGCCAAAAACATTCAGTACTTC. The chain couples TRBV11-2 to TRBJ2-4; D tentatively fits TRBD1 or TRBD2 (5 bases each). Germline V CDR1 and CDR2: SGHAT, FQNNGV. This CDR3 has 15 amino acids. V shed 5 bases and J shed 0 bases, with 11 bases lying between them.